The subject of this entry is one T cell receptor beta chain. Antigen unknown. Method: immunoSEQ multiplex PCR; TCRdb's copy keeps in-frame clones and lacks some. Altogether roughly 56,000 clones are present, roughly 70% being singletons, with the ten largest covering 40% to 45%. This entry belongs to a study of cytotoxic CD8 clonotypes in ibrutinib-treated CLL. Study-wide context: The patient breakdown showed fewer than twelve relapsed/refractory and some 16 treatment-naive cases, with under 18 IGHV unmutated. Samples yielded averages of hundreds of thousands of productive templates and approximately 86,000 productive rearrangements.

Notes on the study in general: Clonality went higher at ibrutinib response and then dropped back toward baseline at progression. Contraction or stability on treatment was seen for public clonotypes, which were uncommon.

This receptor was identified in a human donor with chronic lymphocytic leukemia. The material sequenced was PBMCs, taken after 12 months of ibrutinib treatment.

The CDR3 reads CATTRGRNYEQYF. DNA of the CDR3: TGTGCCACCACGAGGGGGAGGAACTACGAGCAGTACTTC. The gene calls are TRBV28 and TRBJ2-7, with D tentatively TRBD1 or TRBD2 (6 bases each). The germline V and J ends were trimmed by 10 bases and 3 bases, with 16 bases remaining between them. The CDR3 is 13 residues long. The germline V gene encodes CDR1 MDHEN and CDR2 SYDVKM. The full variable domain, its missing parts supplied by reference TRBV28 and TRBJ2-7, is DVKVTQSSRYLVKRTGEKVFLECVQDMDHENMFWYRQDPGLGLRLIYFSYDVKMKEKGDIPEGYSVSREKKERFSLILESASTNQTSMYLCATTRGRNYEQYFGPGTRLTVT.